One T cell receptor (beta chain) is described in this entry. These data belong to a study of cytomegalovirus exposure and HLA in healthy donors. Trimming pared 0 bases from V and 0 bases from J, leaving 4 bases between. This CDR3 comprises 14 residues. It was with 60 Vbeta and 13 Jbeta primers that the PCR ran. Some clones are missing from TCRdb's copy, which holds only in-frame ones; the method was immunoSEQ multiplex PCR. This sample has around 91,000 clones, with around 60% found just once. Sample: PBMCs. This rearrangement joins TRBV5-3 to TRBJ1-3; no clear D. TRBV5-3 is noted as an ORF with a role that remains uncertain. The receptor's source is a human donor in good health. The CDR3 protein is CARSLEHSGNTIYF. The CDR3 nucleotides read TGTGCCAGAAGCTTGGAGCACTCTGGAAACACCATATATTTT.